This TCR beta chain stems from a study of cytomegalovirus exposure and HLA in healthy donors. Study-wide findings and caveats: Analysis performed later found 16,000 or so TCR beta sequences associated with HLA alleles at 0.05 false discovery rate. TCR beta V- and J-gene trimming, according to a later analysis, was linked to a missense DCLRE1C variant. Rare TCR sequences predominated, though certain public TCRs were found in many donors. The authors listed approximately 150 TCR beta chains as cytomegalovirus-associated.

Points on this clone: Its antigen is not identified.

Germline loops: CDR1 ENHRY, CDR2 SYGVKD. Trimming cost V 5 bases and J 0 bases; bases outside gene matches: 8. The CDR3 sequence is 17 residues long. A multiplex PCR was run with 60 Vbeta primers and 13 Jbeta primers. Assay: immunoSEQ multiplex PCR; the TCRdb copy retains only in-frame clones and omits some. The sample has 85,000 to 100,000 clones, 55% to 75% seen once. This clonotype was sampled from a middle-aged man in good health and CMV-seronegative. Sequencing was performed on PBMCs. V and J are TRBV10-3 and TRBJ2-5; 11 bases are shared with TRBD2. The CDR3 here is CAISRGLAEGYQETQYF. CDR3 sequence (DNA): TGTGCCATCAGTAGGGGACTAGCGGAGGGGTACCAAGAGACCCAGTACTTC.